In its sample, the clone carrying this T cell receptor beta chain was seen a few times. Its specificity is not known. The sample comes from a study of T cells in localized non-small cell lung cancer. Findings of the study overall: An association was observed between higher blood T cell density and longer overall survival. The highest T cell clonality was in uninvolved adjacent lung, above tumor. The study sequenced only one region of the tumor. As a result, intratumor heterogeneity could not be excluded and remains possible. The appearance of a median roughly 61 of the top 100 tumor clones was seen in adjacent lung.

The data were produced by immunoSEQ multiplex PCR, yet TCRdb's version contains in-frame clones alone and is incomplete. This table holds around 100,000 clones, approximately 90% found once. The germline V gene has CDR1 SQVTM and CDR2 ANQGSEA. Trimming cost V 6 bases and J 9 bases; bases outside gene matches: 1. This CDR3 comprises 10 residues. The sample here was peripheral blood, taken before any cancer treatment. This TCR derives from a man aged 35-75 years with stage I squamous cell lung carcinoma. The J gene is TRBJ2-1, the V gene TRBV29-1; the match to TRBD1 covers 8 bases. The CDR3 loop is CSVQGGEQFF. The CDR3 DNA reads TGCAGCGTACAGGGGGGTGAGCAGTTCTTC.